Listed below are T cell receptor beta chains from one sample, sequenced in a study of blood T cells in healthy people across ages. TCRdb re-called the 5' RACE reads through MiXCR, storing one row per CDR3 protein. In the table there are some 1.5 million distinct CDR3 sequences, 28% of which are singletons. The sample comprised blood. The receptors were sampled from a woman aged 25 to 39 in good health. Each CDR3 is given with its conserved first and last residue. The order of the fields is D gene, clone size, V gene, J gene, CDR3 length, CDR3 DNA, CDR3 protein. The D gene is left open where the match is weak. Size is stated for part of the rows, as once, few or many counts, or as a class when the clone is expanded.

d_call: TRBD2
clone_size: NA
v_call: TRBV19
j_call: TRBJ2-3
cdr3_length: 15
cdr3_nt: TGTGCCAGTAGGTTGAGCGGGGGGCGCACAGATACGCAGTATTTT
cdr3_aa: CASRLSGGRTDTQYF

d_call: TRBD2
clone_size: NA
v_call: TRBV5-1
j_call: TRBJ2-7
cdr3_length: 16
cdr3_nt: TGCGCCAGCGGCTTGGGAGGGACTAGCGTGAACTACGAGCAGTACTTC
cdr3_aa: CASGLGGTSVNYEQYF

d_call: TRBD2
clone_size: NA
v_call: TRBV10-2
j_call: TRBJ2-1
cdr3_length: 16
cdr3_nt: TGCGCCAGCAGTGAGTCTCTAGCGGGGGGGGACAATGAGCAGTTCTTC
cdr3_aa: CASSESLAGGDNEQFF

d_call: NA
clone_size: many
v_call: TRBV21-1
j_call: TRBJ2-7
cdr3_length: 9
cdr3_nt: TGTGCCAGGCGCAACGAGCAGTACTTC
cdr3_aa: CARRNEQYF

d_call: TRBD1
clone_size: few
v_call: TRBV5-1
j_call: TRBJ1-1
cdr3_length: 18
cdr3_nt: TGCGCCAGCAGCCCGCGCACGACAGGGCTGGGAACTAGGGGTGAAGCTTTCTTT
cdr3_aa: CASSPRTTGLGTRGEAFF

d_call: NA
clone_size: NA
v_call: TRBV7-3
j_call: TRBJ2-1
cdr3_length: 14
cdr3_nt: TGTGCCAGCAGCTTAGAGCCCAACGTCCCAGAGCAGTTCTTC
cdr3_aa: CASSLEPNVPEQFF

d_call: NA
clone_size: few
v_call: TRBV12-3/TRBV12-4
j_call: TRBJ1-5
cdr3_length: 19
cdr3_nt: TGTGCCAGCAGCCTTTTAATACTGCGCGGGATTCTCAGCAATCAGCCCCAGCATTTT
cdr3_aa: CASSLLILRGILSNQPQHF

d_call: NA
clone_size: few
v_call: TRBV6-5
j_call: TRBJ2-3
cdr3_length: 11
cdr3_nt: TGTGCCGCGGGGACTCAGGATACGCAGTATTTT
cdr3_aa: CAAGTQDTQYF

d_call: NA
clone_size: NA
v_call: TRBV4-3
j_call: TRBJ2-1
cdr3_length: 14
cdr3_nt: TGCGCCAGCAGCCAAGATTTCACTGGTCATGAGCAGTTCTTC
cdr3_aa: CASSQDFTGHEQFF

d_call: NA
clone_size: NA
v_call: TRBV6-5
j_call: TRBJ2-5
cdr3_length: 18
cdr3_nt: TGTGCCAGCAGTTACCCCTGGGTGGGGGGAAGAGGCCAAGAGACCCAGTACTTC
cdr3_aa: CASSYPWVGGRGQETQYF

d_call: TRBD1
clone_size: NA
v_call: TRBV6-5
j_call: TRBJ1-2
cdr3_length: 15
cdr3_nt: TGTGCCAGCAGTCGACAGGGGCAGGGAGGCTATGGCTACACCTTC
cdr3_aa: CASSRQGQGGYGYTF

d_call: TRBD1
clone_size: few
v_call: TRBV13
j_call: TRBJ2-1
cdr3_length: 16
cdr3_nt: TGTGCCAGCAGCTACGGACAGGGAGTTTCCTACAATGAGCAGTTCTTC
cdr3_aa: CASSYGQGVSYNEQFF

d_call: TRBD1
clone_size: NA
v_call: TRBV6-5
j_call: TRBJ1-6
cdr3_length: 19
cdr3_nt: TGTGCCAGCAGTTACTCGTACACAGGGGGCCCCGGCTATAATTCACCCCTCCACTTT
cdr3_aa: CASSYSYTGGPGYNSPLHF

d_call: NA
clone_size: NA
v_call: TRBV12-3/TRBV12-4
j_call: TRBJ2-7
cdr3_length: 12
cdr3_nt: TGTGCCAGCAGACAGGGTTCGGGCGAGCAGTACTTC
cdr3_aa: CASRQGSGEQYF

d_call: TRBD2
clone_size: few
v_call: TRBV6-2/TRBV6-3
j_call: TRBJ2-7
cdr3_length: 21
cdr3_nt: TGTGCCAGCAGTGACCCACTCGGGACTAGCGGGATTTACGTGGAGGCCTACGAGCAGTACTTC
cdr3_aa: CASSDPLGTSGIYVEAYEQYF

d_call: NA
clone_size: many
v_call: TRBV2
j_call: TRBJ2-1
cdr3_length: 11
cdr3_nt: TGTGCCAGCACGACTAGTAGTGAGCAGTTCTTC
cdr3_aa: CASTTSSEQFF

d_call: TRBD1
clone_size: many
v_call: TRBV15
j_call: TRBJ2-4
cdr3_length: 17
cdr3_nt: TGTGCCACCAGCAGCGGGACAGGGGTACGAGCCAAAAACATTCAGTACTTC
cdr3_aa: CATSSGTGVRAKNIQYF

d_call: NA
clone_size: NA
v_call: TRBV20-1
j_call: TRBJ1-1
cdr3_length: 13
cdr3_nt: TGCAGGACCGGACAGATCATGAACACTGAAGCTTTCTTT
cdr3_aa: CRTGQIMNTEAFF

d_call: NA
clone_size: few
v_call: TRBV12-3/TRBV12-4
j_call: TRBJ1-6
cdr3_length: 14
cdr3_nt: TGTGCCAGCAGTTTGGACATTTATAATTCACCCCTCCACTTT
cdr3_aa: CASSLDIYNSPLHF

d_call: TRBD1
clone_size: NA
v_call: TRBV6-1
j_call: TRBJ2-7
cdr3_length: 14
cdr3_nt: TGTGCCAGCAGGAAGACAGGGGGCAGCTACGAGCAGTACTTC
cdr3_aa: CASRKTGGSYEQYF

d_call: NA
clone_size: few
v_call: TRBV28
j_call: TRBJ2-7
cdr3_length: 12
cdr3_nt: TGTGCCAGCAGTTTACGTATGAGGGATCGGTACTTC
cdr3_aa: CASSLRMRDRYF

d_call: NA
clone_size: NA
v_call: TRBV6-6
j_call: TRBJ2-7
cdr3_length: 15
cdr3_nt: TGTGCCAGCAGTTTTGCAGGGAGTAACTCCTACGAGCAGTACTTC
cdr3_aa: CASSFAGSNSYEQYF

d_call: TRBD2
clone_size: NA
v_call: TRBV6-1
j_call: TRBJ2-5
cdr3_length: 16
cdr3_nt: TGTGCCAGCAGTGGTCCAGCGGGGGGGCTTCGGGAGACCCAGTACTTC
cdr3_aa: CASSGPAGGLRETQYF

d_call: NA
clone_size: NA
v_call: TRBV7-9
j_call: TRBJ2-5
cdr3_length: 13
cdr3_nt: TGTGCCAGCAGCTTATGGACAGAAGAGACCCAGTACTTC
cdr3_aa: CASSLWTEETQYF

d_call: TRBD1
clone_size: many
v_call: TRBV6-1
j_call: TRBJ1-2
cdr3_length: 16
cdr3_nt: TGTGCCAGCAGTGATCCCCGGGACAGGGGGCTCATGAGCTACACCTTC
cdr3_aa: CASSDPRDRGLMSYTF

d_call: NA
clone_size: few
v_call: TRBV20-1
j_call: TRBJ2-7
cdr3_length: 12
cdr3_nt: TGCAGTGCTAGCTTTGGCAGCTACGAGCAGTACTTC
cdr3_aa: CSASFGSYEQYF

d_call: TRBD2
clone_size: NA
v_call: TRBV2
j_call: TRBJ2-1
cdr3_length: 15
cdr3_nt: TGTGCCAGCAGCGTTAGCGGGGGGATGTACAATGAGCAGTTCTTC
cdr3_aa: CASSVSGGMYNEQFF

d_call: NA
clone_size: NA
v_call: TRBV7-2
j_call: TRBJ1-2
cdr3_length: 14
cdr3_nt: TGTGCCAGCAGCGGGAATATGGGGAACTATGGCTACACCTTC
cdr3_aa: CASSGNMGNYGYTF

d_call: NA
clone_size: many
v_call: TRBV6-1
j_call: TRBJ2-7
cdr3_length: 14
cdr3_nt: TGTGCCAGCAGTCACGACATTAGCTCCTACGAGCAGTACTTC
cdr3_aa: CASSHDISSYEQYF

d_call: NA
clone_size: NA
v_call: TRBV30
j_call: TRBJ2-7
cdr3_length: 14
cdr3_nt: TGTGCCGTGGAAGCAGACCAGAGCTCCTACGAGCAGTACTTC
cdr3_aa: CAVEADQSSYEQYF

d_call: NA
clone_size: NA
v_call: TRBV14
j_call: TRBJ1-1
cdr3_length: 14
cdr3_nt: TGTGCCAGCAGCCCGCGCTGGGGGGACACTGAAGCTTTCTTT
cdr3_aa: CASSPRWGDTEAFF

d_call: TRBD2
clone_size: NA
v_call: TRBV10-2
j_call: TRBJ2-2
cdr3_length: 15
cdr3_nt: TGCGCCAGCGCCCCGACTAGCGGCTCTGCCGGGGAGCTGTTTTTT
cdr3_aa: CASAPTSGSAGELFF

d_call: NA
clone_size: many
v_call: TRBV2
j_call: TRBJ2-5
cdr3_length: 12
cdr3_nt: TGTGCCAGCCGCTCACAGCAAGAGACCCAGTACTTC
cdr3_aa: CASRSQQETQYF

d_call: NA
clone_size: NA
v_call: TRBV12-3/TRBV12-4
j_call: TRBJ2-3
cdr3_length: 17
cdr3_nt: TGTGCCAGCAGTTTAGGGACGGGGGGCGTCAGAGGAGATACGCAGTATTTT
cdr3_aa: CASSLGTGGVRGDTQYF

d_call: NA
clone_size: few
v_call: TRBV6-2/TRBV6-3
j_call: TRBJ1-5
cdr3_length: 12
cdr3_nt: TGTGCCAGCAGTTACTCTGCGGAGCCCCAGCATTTT
cdr3_aa: CASSYSAEPQHF

d_call: NA
clone_size: NA
v_call: TRBV5-6
j_call: TRBJ2-5
cdr3_length: 14
cdr3_nt: TGTGCCAGCAGCTTGGCGGCATACCAAGAGACCCAGTACTTC
cdr3_aa: CASSLAAYQETQYF

d_call: NA
clone_size: once
v_call: TRBV7-2
j_call: TRBJ2-7
cdr3_length: 14
cdr3_nt: TGTGCCAGCAGCTTAGCAGTTGCTGGAGGCGAGCAGTACTTC
cdr3_aa: CASSLAVAGGEQYF

d_call: NA
clone_size: few
v_call: TRBV6-6
j_call: TRBJ2-5
cdr3_length: 15
cdr3_nt: TGTGCCAGCAGTTACTCGAGGGTGGGTGCAGAGACCCAGTACTTC
cdr3_aa: CASSYSRVGAETQYF

d_call: NA
clone_size: NA
v_call: TRBV5-1
j_call: TRBJ2-5
cdr3_length: 15
cdr3_nt: TGCGCCAGCAGCTTCCGACCCCAGCCGCAAGAGACCCAGTACTTC
cdr3_aa: CASSFRPQPQETQYF

d_call: TRBD1
clone_size: NA
v_call: TRBV7-2
j_call: TRBJ2-7
cdr3_length: 16
cdr3_nt: TGTGCCAGCAGCTTTGGCCCAACAGGGGGCGGGGACGAGCAGTACTTC
cdr3_aa: CASSFGPTGGGDEQYF

d_call: NA
clone_size: many
v_call: TRBV5-1
j_call: TRBJ2-3
cdr3_length: 13
cdr3_nt: TGCGCCAGCAGCTTGCGCTGGGGGGATACGCAGTATTTT
cdr3_aa: CASSLRWGDTQYF

d_call: TRBD2
clone_size: few
v_call: TRBV10-3
j_call: TRBJ2-1
cdr3_length: 15
cdr3_nt: TGTGCCATCAGGTCTAGCGGGAGTGGGGGCAATGAGCAGTTCTTC
cdr3_aa: CAIRSSGSGGNEQFF

d_call: NA
clone_size: NA
v_call: TRBV2
j_call: TRBJ2-5
cdr3_length: 12
cdr3_nt: TGTGCCGTAACAGGGTACAAAGAGACCCAGTACTTC
cdr3_aa: CAVTGYKETQYF

d_call: TRBD1
clone_size: NA
v_call: TRBV20-1
j_call: TRBJ1-1
cdr3_length: 13
cdr3_nt: TGCAGTGCTTGTAGGGACAGCTCCACTGAAGCTTTCTTT
cdr3_aa: CSACRDSSTEAFF

d_call: NA
clone_size: NA
v_call: TRBV4-1
j_call: TRBJ2-4
cdr3_length: 16
cdr3_nt: TGCGCCAGCAGCCAAGGGGTCGGGGGAGCCAAAAACATTCAGTACTTC
cdr3_aa: CASSQGVGGAKNIQYF

d_call: TRBD1
clone_size: NA
v_call: TRBV7-9
j_call: TRBJ1-2
cdr3_length: 13
cdr3_nt: TGTGCCAGCAGCTTACCAGGGGGCGAGGGCTACACCTTC
cdr3_aa: CASSLPGGEGYTF

d_call: TRBD1
clone_size: few
v_call: TRBV6-6
j_call: TRBJ2-3
cdr3_length: 16
cdr3_nt: TGTGCCAGCAGTCACCCTCGACAGGGCGGGACAGATACGCAGTATTTT
cdr3_aa: CASSHPRQGGTDTQYF

d_call: NA
clone_size: NA
v_call: TRBV9
j_call: TRBJ2-7
cdr3_length: 15
cdr3_nt: TGTGCCAGCAGCGTAAGGACGCGTAGCTCCTACGAGCAGTACTTC
cdr3_aa: CASSVRTRSSYEQYF

d_call: NA
clone_size: NA
v_call: TRBV6-6
j_call: TRBJ1-1
cdr3_length: 12
cdr3_nt: TGTGCCAGCAGTTACTCCCACACTGAAGCTTTCTTT
cdr3_aa: CASSYSHTEAFF

d_call: NA
clone_size: NA
v_call: TRBV14
j_call: TRBJ1-1
cdr3_length: 11
cdr3_nt: TGTGCCAGCAGCACAGGGCGTTTGGCTTTCTTT
cdr3_aa: CASSTGRLAFF